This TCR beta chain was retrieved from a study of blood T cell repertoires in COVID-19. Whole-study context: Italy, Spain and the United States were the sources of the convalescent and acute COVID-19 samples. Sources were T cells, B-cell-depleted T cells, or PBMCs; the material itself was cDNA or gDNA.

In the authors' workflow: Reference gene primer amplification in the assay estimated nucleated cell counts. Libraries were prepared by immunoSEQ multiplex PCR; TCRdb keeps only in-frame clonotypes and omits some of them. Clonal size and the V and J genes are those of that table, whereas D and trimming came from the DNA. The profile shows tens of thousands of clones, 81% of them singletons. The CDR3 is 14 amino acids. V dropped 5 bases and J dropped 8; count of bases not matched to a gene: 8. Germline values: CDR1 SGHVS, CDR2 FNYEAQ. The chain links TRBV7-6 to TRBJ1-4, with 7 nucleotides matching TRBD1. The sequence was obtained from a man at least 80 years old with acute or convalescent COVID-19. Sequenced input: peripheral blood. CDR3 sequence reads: CASSQRQGGEKLFF. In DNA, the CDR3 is TGTGCCAGCAGCCAAAGACAGGGCGGGGAAAAACTGTTTTTT.